This T cell receptor (beta chain) was identified in a study of T cell responses to AZD1222 COVID-19 vaccine. Here immunoSEQ multiplex PCR was the method, and the copy in TCRdb shows in-frame clones only, minus some. The sample includes about 200,000 clones, 80% to 95% seen only once; the top ten take about 1%. The germline CDR1 and CDR2 sequences are MGHDK and SYGVNS. This CDR3 is built from 15 residues. The ends were cut back, 3 bases at V and 4 bases at J, with 13 bases in the middle. This sequence joins TRBV25-1 and TRBJ1-3, with D hard to call. The sequencing used peripheral blood, collected 28 days after the second AZD1222 dose. The receptor was derived from an adult who received the AZD1222 COVID-19 vaccine. CDR3 DNA: TGTGCCAGCAGTGACCAGGCAGGCTGGGGAAACACCATATATTTT. This codes for CASSDQAGWGNTIYF.